The 28 T cell receptor beta chains listed next were all sequenced from one sample in a study of T cell responses to AZD1222 COVID-19 vaccine. Assay used: immunoSEQ multiplex PCR; TCRdb lists only in-frame clones, some missing. Among about 120,000 clones, around 85% were seen once, and the ten largest hold around 6.2%. The sequencing used peripheral blood, collected on day 0 of AZD1222 vaccination. The receptor source for this set is an adult in good health.

This sequence joins TRBV9 and TRBJ2-5; D gene uncertain. Germline V gene lookup returns CDR1 SGDLS and CDR2 YYNGEE. The V and J ends lost 3 bases and 5 bases respectively, with 14 bases between them. The CDR3 length is 14 residues. The CDR3 DNA reads TGTGCCAGCAGCGGCCATAGAGTCGGGGAGACCCAGTACTTC. Amino acid sequence: CASSGHRVGETQYF.

The chain joins TRBV7-2 to TRBJ2-7; maybe TRBD2 (6 bases). The CDR3 has 14 residues. CDR1 and CDR2 (germline): SGHTA, FQGNSA. The V end was cut by 5 bases, the J end by 3 bases, with 14 bases between. The CDR3 is CASSPRGGIYEQYF. CDR3 DNA sequence: TGTGCCAGCAGCCCCCGGGGCGGGATCTACGAGCAGTACTTC.

This clone has a single count. The chain combines TRBV6-1 with TRBJ2-1; possibly TRBD1 or TRBD2 for D (5 bases each). The CDR3 is 12 amino acids. V shed 8 bases and J shed 5 bases, with 10 bases lying between them. Looked up from germline, CDR1 is MNHNS and CDR2 is SASEGT. CDR3 coding DNA: TGTGCCAGCCGGTTGGGGGACAATGAGCAGTTCTTC. This gives the protein CASRLGDNEQFF.

The chain couples TRBV20-1 to TRBJ2-3; D not certain. CDR3 length equals 10 residues. Germline-derived CDR1 and CDR2 are DFQATT and SNEGSKA (reference sequence). V lost 7 bases and J lost 5, with 7 bases in between. CDR3 sequence: CSVHLDTQYF. The DNA for the CDR3 is TGCAGTGTTCACCTAGATACGCAGTATTTT.

The rearrangement joins TRBV28 to TRBJ1-2; perhaps TRBD1 as D (6 bases). The germline V gene encodes CDR1 MDHEN and CDR2 SYDVKM. This CDR3 region has 14 residues. The V end was cut by 4 bases, the J end by 6 bases, with 15 bases between. The CDR3 DNA reads TGTGCCAGCAGTTCGGGGGGGCGATTTGATGGCTACACCTTC. It codes for CASSSGGRFDGYTF.

This chain joins TRBV27 and TRBJ2-5; no clear D gene. Germline assignment: CDR1 MNHEY and CDR2 SMNVEV (reference sequence). This CDR3 has 12 residues. With 2 bases removed from V and 5 bases from J, the gap between germline ends came to 6 bases. CDR3 in amino acids: CASSLRKETQYF. CDR3 DNA: TGTGCCAGCAGTTTACGGAAGGAGACCCAGTACTTC.

The gene calls are TRBV7-9 and TRBJ2-6; tentative D call: TRBD1 (5 bases). V was cut by 3 bases and J by 3 bases, with 15 bases left in between. The CDR3 consists of 17 residues. Germline-derived CDR1 and CDR2 are SEHNR and FQNEAQ (reference sequence). The CDR3 sequence: CASSLGRGANGANVLTF. For the CDR3, the DNA is TGTGCCAGCAGCTTGGGTAGGGGCGCCAATGGGGCCAACGTCCTGACTTTC.

The V call is TRBV2, the J call TRBJ2-3; TRBD1 might be the D (6 bases). The CDR3 totals 14 residues. The V end lost 6 bases, the J end lost 0 bases, and 10 bases lay between the germline ends. Germline-derived CDR1 and CDR2 are SNHLY and FYNNEI. In DNA form, the CDR3 reads TGTGCCAGCAGATCAGGGGTCAGCACAGATACGCAGTATTTT. Its translation is CASRSGVSTDTQYF.

The chain is built from TRBV14 and TRBJ2-7; possibly TRBD1 or TRBD2 for D (5 bases each). CDR1 SGHDN and CDR2 FVKESK come from the germline V gene. The V and J ends lost 4 bases and 3 bases respectively, with 13 bases between them. The CDR3 spans 14 residues. CDR3 sequence: CASSPGTGLYEQYF. CDR3 coding DNA: TGTGCCAGCAGCCCCGGGACGGGCCTCTACGAGCAGTACTTC.

CDR3 loop: CASSHPTGLSYEQYF. DNA for the CDR3: TGTGCCAGCAGCCACCCGACCGGTCTCTCCTACGAGCAGTACTTC. V is TRBV7-2 and J is TRBJ2-7; D is unclear. CDR3 length: 15 residues. Germline CDR1 SGHTA, CDR2 FQGNSA. Trimming cost V 5 bases and J 0 bases, with 14 bases left between them.

The chain employs TRBV4-3 and TRBJ2-7, with 11 bases that match TRBD2. The junction had 1 base not matched to a gene; V was cut back by 0 bases and J by 3 bases. This CDR3 has 15 amino acids. Germline assignment: CDR1 LGHNA and CDR2 YSLEER. The CDR3 spells CASSQETSGGYEQYF. The CDR3 DNA follows: TGCGCCAGCAGCCAAGAAACTAGCGGGGGCTACGAGCAGTACTTC.

The genes are TRBV4-3 and TRBJ1-2, with TRBD1 matching 7 bases. The trim removed 1 base at V and 6 bases at J, leaving 11 bases unmatched. This CDR3 spans 16 amino acids. Germline CDR1 and CDR2: LGHNA and YSLEER. The CDR3 DNA sequence: TGCGCCAGCAGCCAAGGATTATTGACAGGGACCCATGGCTACACCTTC. Translation gives CASSQGLLTGTHGYTF.

In this sample, this clone turned up a few times. CDR3 DNA sequence: TGTGCCAGCAGTGAAGAGTTTTCCTATAATTCACCCCTCCACTTT. It translates to CASSEEFSYNSPLHF. The chain combines TRBV2 with TRBJ1-6; D gene unclear. The germline gives CDR1 SNHLY, CDR2 FYNNEI. CDR3 length equals 15 residues. V was cut by 1 base and J by 1 base, with 5 bases left in between.

This sequence joins TRBV19 and TRBJ1-1; no reliable D call. Germline loops: CDR1 LNHDA, CDR2 SQIVND (reference sequence). The CDR3 has 13 amino acids. V gave up 3 bases and J gave up 1 base, with 6 bases separating them. The DNA of the CDR3 is TGTGCCAGTAGTATGAGGGAGAACACTGAAGCTTTCTTT. It is translated as CASSMRENTEAFF.

The gene calls are TRBV11-2 and TRBJ2-2; D is unresolved. The CDR3 totals 15 residues. Germline CDR1 SGHAT, CDR2 FQNNGV. V was pared by 4 bases and J by 7 bases, with 16 bases between. DNA of the CDR3: TGTGCCAGCAGCTCCAAATTCGACACTTACGGGGAGCTGTTTTTT. It is translated as CASSSKFDTYGELFF.

The chain has TRBV13 and TRBJ1-2, with 10 bases identical to TRBD1. The germline CDR1 and CDR2 sequences are PRHDT and FYEKMQ (reference sequence). The CDR3 sequence is 15 residues long. The ends lost 5 bases at V and 2 bases at J; junction bases unmatched: 5. CDR3 coding DNA: TGTGCCAGCAGCACCTCGACAGGGGGCAACTATGGCTACACCTTC. This translates into CASSTSTGGNYGYTF. Full variable domain (rest looked up from reference TRBV13 and TRBJ1-2): AAGVIQSPRHLIKEKRETATLKCYPIPRHDTVYWYQQGPGQDPQFLISFYEKMQSDKGSIPDRFSAQQFSDYHSELNMSSLELGDSALYFCASSTSTGGNYGYTFGSGTRLTVV.

The chain is built from TRBV19 and TRBJ2-1; no definite D call. Trimming removed 3 bases at V and 8 bases at J, with 20 bases between. This CDR3 contains 16 residues. Germline lookup yields CDR1 LNHDA and CDR2 SQIVND (reference sequence). CDR3 loop: CASSMWATAAEYEQFF. CDR3 bases: TGTGCCAGTAGTATGTGGGCCACGGCGGCGGAATATGAGCAGTTCTTC.

The V call is TRBV12-5, the J call TRBJ1-5; possible D gene TRBD1, 6 bases. This CDR3 comprises 15 residues. Germline-derived CDR1 and CDR2 are LGHNT and FRNRAP. Trimming stripped 4 bases from V and 2 bases from J, with 12 bases between. The CDR3 DNA sequence: TGTGCTAGTGGTTCGGGGGGGCTGGGCAATCAGCCCCAGCATTTT. Translating it yields CASGSGGLGNQPQHF.

The J gene is TRBJ1-5, the V gene TRBV28; TRBD1 aligns across 8 bases. The CDR3 loop spans 13 amino acids. Germline-derived CDR1 and CDR2 are MDHEN and SYDVKM. V shed 7 bases, J shed 5 bases, and the junction held 4 bases outside the gene matches. In DNA, the CDR3 is TGTGCCAGCACAGGACAGGGTGATCAGCCCCAGCATTTT. Protein sequence: CASTGQGDQPQHF.

The chain recombines TRBV19 with TRBJ2-1, with TRBD2 matching over 16 bases. V trimming: 6 bases; J trimming: 7 bases; junction bases outside the gene matches: 3. Germline CDR1 reads LNHDA; CDR2 reads SQIVND (reference sequence). The CDR3 has 15 residues. CDR3 amino acids: CASSGTSGGANEQFF. CDR3 nucleotide sequence: TGTGCCAGTAGCGGGACTAGCGGGGGGGCTAATGAGCAGTTCTTC.

The chain has TRBV28 and TRBJ1-1; perhaps TRBD1 as D (5 bases). V gave up 2 bases and J gave up 3 bases, with 16 bases separating them. This CDR3 is 16 amino acids long. Germline V gives CDR1 MDHEN, CDR2 SYDVKM. The CDR3 sequence is CASSLTLGAEDTEAFF. CDR3 nucleotide sequence: TGTGCCAGCAGTTTAACACTCGGGGCCGAGGACACTGAAGCTTTCTTT.

This clone was observed a single time. The junction departs from germline at one end; a sequencing error may be responsible. In the same sample, other DNA sequences code for this CDR3. This chain joins TRBV7-8 and TRBJ1-5, with 11 bases identical to TRBD1. The CDR3 is made up of 19 amino acids. Germline CDR1 SGHVS, CDR2 FQNEAQ. This chain's CDR3 is CASSLAPAGQGASNQPQHF. CDR3 coding DNA: TGTGCCAGCAGCTTAGCCCCGGCCGGACAGGGGGCGAGCAATCAGCCCCAACATTTT. Supplemented by reference TRBV7-8 and TRBJ1-5, the full variable domain reads GAGVSQSPRYKVAKRGQDVALRCDPISGHVSLFWYQQALGQGPEFLTYFQNEAQLDKSGLPSDRFFAERPEGSVSTLKIQRTQQEDSAVYLCASSLAPAGQGASNQPQHFGDGTRLSIL.

The CDR3 nucleotides read TGTGCCAGCAGCTTCAGACAGAACACCGGGGAGCTGTTTTTT. Residues: CASSFRQNTGELFF. The chain joins TRBV11-3 to TRBJ2-2, with unresolved D. Germline V gene sequence: CDR1 SGHNT, CDR2 YENEEA. There are 14 residues in the CDR3. The germline V and J ends were trimmed by 3 bases and 1 base, with 6 bases remaining between them. Drawing the rest from reference TRBV11-3 and TRBJ2-2, the complete variable domain is EAGVVQSPRYKIIEKKQPVAFWCNPISGHNTLYWYLQNLGQGPELLIRYENEEAVDDSQLPKDRFSAERLKGVDSTLKIQPAELGDSAVYLCASSFRQNTGELFFGEGSRLTVL.

The chain links TRBV11-3 to TRBJ2-7; tentative D call: TRBD2 (7 bases). V lost 7 bases and J 5 bases, leaving 18 bases between the germline ends. From germline, CDR1 is SGHNT and CDR2 YENEEA. The CDR3 sequence is 14 residues long. The CDR3 loop reads CASTDYGGGNEQYF. The CDR3 nucleotides are TGTGCCAGCACCGACTATGGGGGGGGCAACGAGCAGTACTTC.

The chain employs TRBV19 and TRBJ2-7, with D possibly being TRBD1 (6 bases). Trimming took off 4 bases at V and 5 bases at J, with 12 bases between the two ends. Germline CDR1 is LNHDA and CDR2 is SQIVND (reference sequence). The CDR3 extends over 13 amino acids. In DNA form, the CDR3 reads TGTGCCAGTAGTACCTTAGGGGGTAACGAGCAGTACTTC. Translated: CASSTLGGNEQYF.

The CDR3 region has the DNA TGCGCCAGCAGAGGAACTGAAGCTTTCTTT. It encodes CASRGTEAFF. This chain links TRBV5-1 with TRBJ1-1; no definite D call. V lost 5 bases and J lost 5, with 4 bases in between. The CDR3 totals 10 residues. CDR1 is SGHRS, CDR2 YFSETQ, per germline.

CDR3 loop: CAWSTTERGIPFF. The CDR3 DNA reads TGTGCCTGGAGCACGACAGAGCGGGGGATACCGTTCTTC. This chain joins TRBV30 and TRBJ2-1; 8 bases match TRBD2. The CDR3 is 13 amino acids. J gave up 15 bases and V 3 bases, and 13 bases lay outside the gene matches. Germline V gene data show CDR1 as GTSNPN and CDR2 as SVGIG (reference sequence).

The sample holds a few counts of this clone. The chain combines TRBV9 with TRBJ2-7; 11 bases align to TRBD2. Germline CDR1 and CDR2: SGDLS and YYNGEE. This CDR3 comprises 16 residues. Trimming took 5 bases from V and 2 from J; bases not matched to a gene: 9. CDR3: CASSPTSGGHPYEQYF. The DNA for the CDR3 is TGTGCCAGCAGTCCCACTAGCGGGGGACATCCCTACGAGCAGTACTTC.